These 25 T cell receptor beta chains were sequenced from one sample in a study of radiotherapy plus CTLA-4 blockade in lung cancer. Using immunoSEQ multiplex PCR, the repertoire was profiled, and TCRdb retains in-frame clones only, with some absent. In the table there are about 80,000 clones, around 87% of which are singletons. Sample: peripheral blood, taken from a patient treated with radiotherapy plus ipilimumab. These receptor sequences come from a human donor with non-small cell lung cancer who had a partial response to radiotherapy plus ipilimumab.

The chain's CDR3 is CASSWTSGRTTSNPDTQYF. Here the CDR3 DNA reads TGTGCCAGCAGCTGGACTAGCGGGAGAACCACTTCGAACCCAGATACGCAGTATTTT. The genes are TRBV27 and TRBJ2-3; 13 positions agree with TRBD2. Germline V CDR1 and CDR2: MNHEY, SMNVEV (reference sequence). V dropped 6 bases and J dropped 4; count of bases not matched to a gene: 16. The CDR3 is 19 residues long.

The sample holds a few counts of this clone. J is TRBJ1-1 and V is TRBV6-4, with D hard to call. V lost 3 bases to trimming and J lost 4 bases, with 9 bases between them. Germline loops: CDR1 MRHNA, CDR2 SNTAGT. The length of the CDR3 is 13 residues. CDR3 loop: CASSEYRFTEAFF. CDR3 DNA sequence: TGTGCCAGCAGTGAATACAGATTCACTGAAGCTTTCTTT.

The rearrangement uses TRBV9 and TRBJ2-3; D ambiguous. Germline values: CDR1 SGDLS, CDR2 YYNGEE. The CDR3 has 11 amino acids. The germline V and J ends were trimmed by 9 bases and 3 bases, with 8 bases remaining between them. In DNA, the CDR3 is TGTGCCACCCCCTATACAGATACGCAGTATTTT. Translating it yields CATPYTDTQYF.

The V and J genes are TRBV28 and TRBJ1-1; 8 bases align to TRBD1. V was clipped by 6 bases and J by 0 bases; unmatched bases: 3. Germline V CDR1 and CDR2: MDHEN, SYDVKM. The CDR3 is 14 residues long. For the CDR3, the DNA is TGTGCCAGCAGCACCAGGGGGCTGAACACTGAAGCTTTCTTT. Its protein product is CASSTRGLNTEAFF.

The V call is TRBV4-2, the J call TRBJ2-1; 7 bases match TRBD2. The CDR3 consists of 20 residues. CDR1 and CDR2 from the germline V gene are LGHNA and YNFKEQ. The V segment lost 0 bases and the J segment 10 bases; nucleotides outside the gene matches: 24. The CDR3 region is CASSQDDPPSGRAPKLEQFF. Here the CDR3 DNA reads TGTGCCAGCAGCCAAGACGATCCCCCTAGTGGGAGGGCCCCGAAGTTGGAGCAGTTCTTC.

This chain connects TRBV6-1 to TRBJ1-4; 7 bases fit TRBD1. This CDR3 contains 15 residues. Germline V CDR1 and CDR2: MNHNS, SASEGT. Unmatched junction bases numbered 5, after V lost 7 bases and J lost 0 bases. The CDR3 region is CASTRQGATNEKLFF. The CDR3 nucleotides read TGTGCCAGCACAAGACAGGGTGCAACTAATGAAAAACTGTTTTTT.

This clone came up once. This chain links TRBV6-5 with TRBJ1-2; 9 positions agree with TRBD1. V gave up 7 bases and J gave up 4 bases; unmatched junction bases: 7. The CDR3 has 14 residues. Germline CDR1 MNHEY, CDR2 SVGAGI. The CDR3 region is CASNYGGQGYGYTF. The CDR3 DNA follows: TGTGCCAGCAACTACGGGGGACAGGGCTATGGCTACACCTTC.

The chain uses TRBV2 and TRBJ1-5; D may be TRBD1 (5 bases). V was trimmed by 2 bases and J by 5 bases, leaving 7 bases between them. Germline CDR1 SNHLY, CDR2 FYNNEI. This CDR3 region has 13 residues. The chain's CDR3 is CASSEQGYQPQHF. CDR3 bases: TGTGCCAGCAGTGAACAGGGTTATCAGCCCCAGCATTTT.

The chain is built from TRBV10-3 and TRBJ2-1, with TRBD1 matching 9 bases. CDR1 and CDR2 (germline): ENHRY, SYGVKD. The ends lost 4 bases at V and 5 bases at J; junction bases unmatched: 3. CDR3 size: 14 residues. CDR3 region: CAISVGTGHNEQFF. CDR3 sequence (DNA): TGTGCCATCAGTGTGGGGACAGGGCACAATGAGCAGTTCTTC.

V usage is TRBV30 and J usage is TRBJ2-5; 13 bases line up with TRBD2. The end of the DNA aligns better with TRBJ2-7, so the J call may be wrong. This CDR3 region has 15 residues. Germline V gives CDR1 GTSNPN, CDR2 SVGIG (reference sequence). This chain's CDR3 is CAWSTGLAGAVEQYF. The CDR3 nucleotides read TGTGCCTGGAGTACCGGACTAGCGGGAGCTGTCGAGCAGTACTTC.

The rearrangement links TRBV19 to TRBJ2-7; D is ambiguous. This CDR3 contains 15 residues. Trimming removed 5 bases at V and 3 bases at J, with 17 bases between. Germline values: CDR1 LNHDA, CDR2 SQIVND (reference sequence). As DNA, the CDR3 is TGTGCCAGTAGTCCCTCAATCCACGAGAACTACGAGCAGTACTTC. As protein: CASSPSIHENYEQYF.

The V call is TRBV5-1, the J call TRBJ2-1, with a weak D call TRBD1 (5 bases). V was shortened by 3 bases and J by 4 bases, with 14 bases between the two germline ends. CDR3 length: 15 amino acids. Per germline, CDR1 SGHRS and CDR2 YFSETQ. The CDR3 protein is CASSSIGADYNEQFF. For the CDR3, the DNA is TGCGCCAGCAGCTCCATTGGGGCCGATTACAATGAGCAGTTCTTC.

The chain uses TRBV28 and TRBJ2-1; D might be TRBD1 (6 bases). Germline V gives CDR1 MDHEN, CDR2 SYDVKM. The CDR3 spans 12 residues. V lost 1 base and J lost 13, with 11 bases in between. The CDR3 region has the DNA TGTGCCAGCAGTTTATCGATGGACAGACAGTTCTTC. Encoded protein: CASSLSMDRQFF.

The chain recombines TRBV2 with TRBJ2-3; the D is unclear. Germline CDR1 and CDR2: SNHLY and FYNNEI. The CDR3 contains 15 residues. Deletions cut 4 bases from V and 8 bases from J, with 19 bases between. The CDR3 nucleotides read TGTGCCAGCAGTGGCCAGGATTATTCACAGAGTACGCAGTATTTT. Its protein is CASSGQDYSQSTQYF.

J is TRBJ1-5 and V is TRBV19; D is uncertain. V lost 4 bases and J 3 bases, leaving 10 bases between the germline ends. Germline V gives CDR1 LNHDA, CDR2 SQIVND (reference sequence). CDR3 length: 14 amino acids. The CDR3 DNA reads as TGTGCCAGTAGTACCCCCCAGGACAATCAGCCCCAGCATTTT. Translating gives CASSTPQDNQPQHF.

The V gene is TRBV5-5, the J gene TRBJ2-3, with 10 bases identical to TRBD1. V trimming: 4 bases; J trimming: 3 bases; junction bases outside the gene matches: 5. CDR3 size: 15 residues. Germline V gene lookup returns CDR1 SGHKS and CDR2 YYEKEE (reference sequence). In DNA form, the CDR3 reads TGTGCCAGCAGCCCCCCGGGACAGGGGACAGATACGCAGTATTTT. Its protein product is CASSPPGQGTDTQYF.

The chain has TRBV19 and TRBJ1-6; TRBD1 agrees at 7 bases. From germline, CDR1 is LNHDA and CDR2 SQIVND (reference sequence). Trimming at V came to 9 bases and at J to 7 bases, leaving 9 bases not matched to a gene. This CDR3 contains 14 residues. CDR3 sequence reads: CASHPGTANSPLHF. The CDR3 DNA reads TGTGCCAGCCATCCCGGGACAGCCAATTCACCCCTCCACTTT.

J is TRBJ1-2 and V is TRBV5-4; no clear D. CDR3 length equals 14 residues. Germline V gene sequence: CDR1 SGHNT, CDR2 YYREEE (reference sequence). The germline V and J ends were trimmed by 0 bases and 1 base, with 7 bases remaining between them. The CDR3 spells CASSLGQINYGYTF. CDR3 bases: TGTGCCAGCAGCTTGGGGCAGATTAACTATGGCTACACCTTC. The full variable domain, its missing parts supplied by reference TRBV5-4 and TRBJ1-2, is ETGVTQSPTHLIKTRGQQVTLRCSSQSGHNTVSWYQQALGQGPQFIFQYYREEENGRGNFPPRFSGLQFPNYSSELNVNALELDDSALYLCASSLGQINYGYTFGSGTRLTVV.

The J gene is TRBJ2-7, the V gene TRBV10-1; 7 bases fit TRBD2. Germline values: CDR1 WNHNN, CDR2 SYGVQD (reference sequence). This CDR3 is 15 amino acids long. After removal of 0 bases from V and 2 bases from J, the junction contained 4 bases not matched to a gene. CDR3 nucleotides: TGCGCCAGCAGTGAGTCCATCAGCGGGGCCTACGAGCAGTACTTC. Residues: CASSESISGAYEQYF.

The chain employs TRBV5-4 and TRBJ2-5; 9 nucleotides align to TRBD2. Germline V gene lookup returns CDR1 SGHNT and CDR2 YYREEE (reference sequence). CDR3 size: 15 residues. Trimming removed 0 bases from V and 6 bases from J; junction bases left unmatched: 6. The chain's CDR3 is CASSLGREGRQTQYF. The CDR3 region has the DNA TGTGCCAGCAGCTTGGGGCGGGAGGGCCGACAGACCCAGTACTTC. Drawing the rest from reference TRBV5-4 and TRBJ2-5, the complete variable domain is ETGVTQSPTHLIKTRGQQVTLRCSSQSGHNTVSWYQQALGQGPQFIFQYYREEENGRGNFPPRFSGLQFPNYSSELNVNALELDDSALYLCASSLGREGRQTQYFGPGTRLLVL.

This chain joins TRBV28 and TRBJ2-7; 10 nucleotides line up with TRBD1. Trimming took 6 bases from V and 1 from J; bases not matched to a gene: 3. The length of the CDR3 is 14 residues. Per germline, CDR1 MDHEN and CDR2 SYDVKM. CDR3 protein: CASRDRGGSYEQYV. The CDR3 DNA sequence: TGTGCCAGCAGGGACAGGGGGGGGTCCTACGAGCAGTACGTC.

The rearrangement links TRBV5-1 to TRBJ2-1; D may be TRBD1 (7 bases). V was pared by 4 bases and J by 11 bases, with 16 bases between. Germline CDR1 and CDR2: SGHRS and YFSETQ. The CDR3 contains 13 residues. The CDR3 coding sequence is TGCGCCAGCAGCCCCAGGGGGAGCGGGCAGCAGTTCTTC. Translation: CASSPRGSGQQFF.

The chain combines TRBV6-6 with TRBJ2-1; 9 bases map to TRBD2. Trimming removed 2 bases from V and 7 bases from J; junction bases left unmatched: 6. Per the germline V gene, CDR1 is MNHNY and CDR2 is SVGAGI (reference sequence). There are 15 residues in the CDR3. The CDR3 reads CASSYRLAESNEQFF. CDR3 nucleotide sequence: TGTGCCAGCAGTTACCGACTAGCGGAGTCGAATGAGCAGTTCTTC.

CDR3 protein: CASSLSGQGNEKLFF. The CDR3, as DNA: TGTGCCAGCAGTTTATCGGGACAGGGCAATGAAAAACTGTTTTTT. V gene TRBV28 combines with J gene TRBJ1-4; 9 positions match TRBD1. Germline V lookup: CDR1 MDHEN, CDR2 SYDVKM. The V segment lost 1 base and the J segment 5 bases; nucleotides outside the gene matches: 2. This CDR3 is 15 amino acids long.

V and J are TRBV27 and TRBJ1-5, with a possible D match to TRBD1 (5 bases). Trimming shortened V by 9 bases and J by 0 bases, and 18 bases separated the two germline ends. The CDR3 is 16 amino acids. Germline CDR1 is MNHEY and CDR2 is SMNVEV (reference sequence). This CDR3 reads CARGRGTAYSNQPQHF. CDR3 bases: TGTGCCAGAGGGCGGGGGACGGCCTATAGCAATCAGCCCCAGCATTTT.